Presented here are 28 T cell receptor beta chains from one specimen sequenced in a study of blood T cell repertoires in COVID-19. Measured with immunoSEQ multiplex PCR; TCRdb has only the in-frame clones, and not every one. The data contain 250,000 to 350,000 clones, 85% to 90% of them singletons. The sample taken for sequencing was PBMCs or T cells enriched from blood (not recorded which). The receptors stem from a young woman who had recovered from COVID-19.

DNA for the CDR3: TGTGCCAGCAGTTTCGGACAGAGCACAGATACGCAGTATTTT. This encodes CASSFGQSTDTQYF. V gene TRBV28 combines with J gene TRBJ2-3; weak D call: TRBD1 (6 bases). CDR3 size: 14 residues. Germline assignment: CDR1 MDHEN and CDR2 SYDVKM. V lost 3 bases to trimming and J lost 0 bases, with 7 bases between them. Combining the CDR3 with reference TRBV28 and TRBJ2-3 gives the whole variable domain DVKVTQSSRYLVKRTGEKVFLECVQDMDHENMFWYRQDPGLGLRLIYFSYDVKMKEKGDIPEGYSVSREKKERFSLILESASTNQTSMYLCASSFGQSTDTQYFGPGTRLTVL.

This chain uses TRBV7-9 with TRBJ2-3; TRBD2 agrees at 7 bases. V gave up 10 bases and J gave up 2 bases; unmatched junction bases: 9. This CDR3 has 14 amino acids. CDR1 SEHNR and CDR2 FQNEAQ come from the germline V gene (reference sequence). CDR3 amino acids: CATNGGSLTDTQYF. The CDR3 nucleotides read TGTGCCACGAATGGCGGGAGCCTCACAGATACGCAGTATTTT.

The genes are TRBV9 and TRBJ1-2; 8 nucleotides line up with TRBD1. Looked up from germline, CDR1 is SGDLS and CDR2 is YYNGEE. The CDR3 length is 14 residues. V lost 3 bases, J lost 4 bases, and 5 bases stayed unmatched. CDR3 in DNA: TGTGCCAGCAGCGACCCGGGACAGGCCTATGGCTACACCTTC. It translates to CASSDPGQAYGYTF.

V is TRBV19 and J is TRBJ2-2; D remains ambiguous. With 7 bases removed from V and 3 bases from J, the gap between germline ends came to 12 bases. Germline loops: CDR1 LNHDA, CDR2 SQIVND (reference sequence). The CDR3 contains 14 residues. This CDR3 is CASTPPRYTGELFF. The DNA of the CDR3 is TGTGCCAGTACCCCACCTCGGTACACCGGGGAGCTGTTTTTT.

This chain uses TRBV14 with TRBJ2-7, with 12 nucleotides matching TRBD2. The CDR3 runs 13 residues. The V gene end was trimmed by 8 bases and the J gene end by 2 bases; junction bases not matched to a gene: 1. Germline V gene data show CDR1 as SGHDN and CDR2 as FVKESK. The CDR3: CASRLAGAYEQYF. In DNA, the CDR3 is TGTGCCAGCCGACTAGCGGGAGCCTACGAGCAGTACTTC.

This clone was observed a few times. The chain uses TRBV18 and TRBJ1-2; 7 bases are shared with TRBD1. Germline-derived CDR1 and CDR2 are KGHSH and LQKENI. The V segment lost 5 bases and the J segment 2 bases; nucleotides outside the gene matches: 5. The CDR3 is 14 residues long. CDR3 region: CASSTTGRNYGYTF. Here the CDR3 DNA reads TGTGCCAGCTCAACGACAGGGAGGAACTATGGCTACACCTTC. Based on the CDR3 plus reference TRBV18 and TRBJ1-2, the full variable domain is NAGVMQNPRHLVRRRGQEARLRCSPMKGHSHVYWYRQLPEEGLKFMVYLQKENIIDESGMPKERFSAEFPKEGPSILRIQQVVRGDSAAYFCASSTTGRNYGYTFGSGTRLTVV.

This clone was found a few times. The CDR3 spells CATRTGGTEAFF. The CDR3 DNA sequence: TGTGCCACTCGGACAGGGGGAACTGAAGCTTTCTTT. This rearrangement joins TRBV6-5 to TRBJ1-1; 10 bases are shared with TRBD1. Germline CDR1 is MNHEY and CDR2 is SVGAGI. After removal of 10 bases from V and 5 bases from J, the junction contained 4 bases not matched to a gene. CDR3 length: 12 residues.

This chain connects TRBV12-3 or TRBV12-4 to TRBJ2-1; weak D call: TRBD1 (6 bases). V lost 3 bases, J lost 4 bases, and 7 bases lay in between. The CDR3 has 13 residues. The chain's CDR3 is CASSLDSYNEQFF. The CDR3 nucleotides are TGTGCCAGCAGTTTGGACAGTTACAATGAGCAGTTCTTC.

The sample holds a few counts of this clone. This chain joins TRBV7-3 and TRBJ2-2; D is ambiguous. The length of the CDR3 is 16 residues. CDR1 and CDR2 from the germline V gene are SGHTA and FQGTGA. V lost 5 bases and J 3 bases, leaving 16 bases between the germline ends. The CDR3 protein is CASSPTWAADTGELFF. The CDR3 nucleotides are TGTGCCAGCAGCCCGACATGGGCCGCAGACACCGGGGAGCTGTTTTTT.

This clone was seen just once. The CDR3 nucleotides read TGTGCCAGCAGCTTATCACGGGATAATCGGTATCTGATTCTCTATGGCTACACCTTC. Translation gives CASSLSRDNRYLILYGYTF. The rearrangement uses TRBV7-8 and TRBJ1-2, with D uncertain. With 2 bases removed from V and 4 bases from J, the gap between germline ends came to 26 bases. The CDR3 consists of 19 residues. The germline V gene encodes CDR1 SGHVS and CDR2 FQNEAQ.

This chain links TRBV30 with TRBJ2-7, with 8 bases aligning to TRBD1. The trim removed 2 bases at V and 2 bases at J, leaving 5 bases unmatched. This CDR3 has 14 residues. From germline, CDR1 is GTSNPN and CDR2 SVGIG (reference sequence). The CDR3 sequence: CAWSIRTGPYEQYF. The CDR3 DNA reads TGTGCCTGGAGTATAAGGACAGGGCCCTACGAGCAGTACTTC.

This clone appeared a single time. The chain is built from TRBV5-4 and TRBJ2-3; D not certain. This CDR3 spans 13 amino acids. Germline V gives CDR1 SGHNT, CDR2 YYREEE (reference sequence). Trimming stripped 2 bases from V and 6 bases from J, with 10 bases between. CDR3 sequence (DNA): TGTGCCAGCAGCTTCCCCCCAGGCGATACGCAGTATTTT. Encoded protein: CASSFPPGDTQYF. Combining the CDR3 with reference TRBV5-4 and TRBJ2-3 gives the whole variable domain ETGVTQSPTHLIKTRGQQVTLRCSSQSGHNTVSWYQQALGQGPQFIFQYYREEENGRGNFPPRFSGLQFPNYSSELNVNALELDDSALYLCASSFPPGDTQYFGPGTRLTVL.

Written as DNA, the CDR3 is TGTGCCAGCAGCGTGGCAGGTGATGCCTACGAGCAGTACTTC. Residues: CASSVAGDAYEQYF. The gene calls are TRBV7-3 and TRBJ2-7, with D hard to call. The V gene lost 5 bases and the J gene lost 2 bases, with 13 bases spanning the gap. CDR3 size: 14 residues. CDR1 is SGHTA, CDR2 FQGTGA, per germline.

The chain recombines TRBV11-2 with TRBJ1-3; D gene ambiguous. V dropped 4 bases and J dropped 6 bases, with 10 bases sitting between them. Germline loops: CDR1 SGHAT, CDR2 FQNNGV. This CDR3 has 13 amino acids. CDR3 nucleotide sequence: TGTGCCAGCAGCTCCCTGTCAGAAAACACCATATATTTT. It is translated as CASSSLSENTIYF.

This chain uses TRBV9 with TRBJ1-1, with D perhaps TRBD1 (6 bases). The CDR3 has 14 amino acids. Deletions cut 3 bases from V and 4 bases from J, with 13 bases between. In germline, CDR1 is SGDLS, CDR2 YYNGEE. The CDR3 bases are TGTGCCAGCAGCGCGCAGGGGTATAGCACTGAAGCTTTCTTT. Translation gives CASSAQGYSTEAFF.

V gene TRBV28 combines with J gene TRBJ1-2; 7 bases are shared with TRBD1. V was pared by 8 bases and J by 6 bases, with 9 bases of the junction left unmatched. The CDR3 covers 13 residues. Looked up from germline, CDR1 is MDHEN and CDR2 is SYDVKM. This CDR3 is CASGQTGIHGYTF. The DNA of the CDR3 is TGTGCCAGCGGTCAGACAGGGATCCATGGCTACACCTTC.

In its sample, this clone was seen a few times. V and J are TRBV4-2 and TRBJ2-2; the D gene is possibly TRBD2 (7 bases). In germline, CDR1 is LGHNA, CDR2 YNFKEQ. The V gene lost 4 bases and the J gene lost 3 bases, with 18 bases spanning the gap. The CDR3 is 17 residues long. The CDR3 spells CASSRTKGGQDTGELFF. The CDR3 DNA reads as TGTGCCAGCAGCCGCACTAAGGGGGGGCAGGACACCGGGGAGCTGTTTTTT.

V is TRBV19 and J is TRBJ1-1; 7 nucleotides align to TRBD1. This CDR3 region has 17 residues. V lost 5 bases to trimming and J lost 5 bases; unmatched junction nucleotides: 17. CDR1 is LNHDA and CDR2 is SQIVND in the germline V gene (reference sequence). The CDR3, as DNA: TGTGCCAGTAGTCCGACAGGGTTTACGTGGTACGAAACTGAAGCTTTCTTT. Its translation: CASSPTGFTWYETEAFF.

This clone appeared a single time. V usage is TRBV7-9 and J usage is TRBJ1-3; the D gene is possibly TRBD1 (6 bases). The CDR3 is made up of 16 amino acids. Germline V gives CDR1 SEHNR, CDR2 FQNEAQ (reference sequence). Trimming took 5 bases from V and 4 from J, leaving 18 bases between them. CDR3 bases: TGTGCCAGCAGCCCGGTAGGGGGTCCTGCGGGAAACACCATATATTTT. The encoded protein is CASSPVGGPAGNTIYF. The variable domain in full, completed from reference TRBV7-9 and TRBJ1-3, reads DTGVSQNPRHKITKRGQNVTFRCDPISEHNRLYWYRQTLGQGPEFLTYFQNEAQLEKSRLLSDRFSAERPKGSFSTLEIQRTEQGDSAMYLCASSPVGGPAGNTIYFGEGSWLTVV.

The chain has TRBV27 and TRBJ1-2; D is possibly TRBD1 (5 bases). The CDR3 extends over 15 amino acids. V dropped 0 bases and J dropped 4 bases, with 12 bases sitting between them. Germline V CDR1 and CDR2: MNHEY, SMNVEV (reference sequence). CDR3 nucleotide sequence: TGTGCCAGCAGTTTATCAGGGGCGCAGTTCTATGGCTACACCTTC. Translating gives CASSLSGAQFYGYTF.

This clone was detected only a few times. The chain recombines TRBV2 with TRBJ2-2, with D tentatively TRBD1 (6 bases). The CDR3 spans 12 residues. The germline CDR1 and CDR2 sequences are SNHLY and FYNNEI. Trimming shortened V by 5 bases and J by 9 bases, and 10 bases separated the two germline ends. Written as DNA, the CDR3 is TGTGCCAGCAGTCGGACAGTCCGGGAGCTGTTTTTT. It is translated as CASSRTVRELFF.

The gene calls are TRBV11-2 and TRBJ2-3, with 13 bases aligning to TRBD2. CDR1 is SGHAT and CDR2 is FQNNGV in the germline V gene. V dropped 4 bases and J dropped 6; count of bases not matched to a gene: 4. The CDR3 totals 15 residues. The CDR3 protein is CASSSGTSGVDTQYF. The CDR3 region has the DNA TGTGCCAGCAGCTCAGGGACTAGCGGGGTGGATACGCAGTATTTT.

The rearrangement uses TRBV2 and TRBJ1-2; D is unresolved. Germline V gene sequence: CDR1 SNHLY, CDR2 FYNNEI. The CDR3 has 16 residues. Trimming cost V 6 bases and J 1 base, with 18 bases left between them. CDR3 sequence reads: CASRTRQTEDNYGYTF. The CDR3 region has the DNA TGTGCCAGCAGGACGAGACAAACAGAAGATAACTATGGCTACACCTTC.

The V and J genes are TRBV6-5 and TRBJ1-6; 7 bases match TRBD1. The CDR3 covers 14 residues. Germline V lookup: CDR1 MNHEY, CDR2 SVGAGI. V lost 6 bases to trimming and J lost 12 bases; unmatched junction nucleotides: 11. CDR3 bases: TGTGCCAGCAGACCGGGACAGTCACTTGTACCCCTCCACTTT. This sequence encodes CASRPGQSLVPLHF.

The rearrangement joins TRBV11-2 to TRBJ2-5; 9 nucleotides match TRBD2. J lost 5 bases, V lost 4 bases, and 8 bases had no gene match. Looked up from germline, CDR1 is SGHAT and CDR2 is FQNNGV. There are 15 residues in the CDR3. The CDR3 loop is CASSSGIAGVETQYF. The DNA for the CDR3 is TGTGCCAGCAGCTCTGGGATAGCGGGAGTGGAGACCCAGTACTTC.

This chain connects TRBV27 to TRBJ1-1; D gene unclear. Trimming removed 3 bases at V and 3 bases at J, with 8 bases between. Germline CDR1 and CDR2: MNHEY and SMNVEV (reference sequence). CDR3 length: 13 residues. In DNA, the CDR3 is TGTGCCAGCAGTTTCCTTCAGGACACTGAAGCTTTCTTT. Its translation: CASSFLQDTEAFF.

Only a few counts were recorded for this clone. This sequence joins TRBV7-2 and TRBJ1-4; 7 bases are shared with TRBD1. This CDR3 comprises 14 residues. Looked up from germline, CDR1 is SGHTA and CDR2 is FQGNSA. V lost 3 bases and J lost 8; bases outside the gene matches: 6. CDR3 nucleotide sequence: TGTGCCAGCAGCTTGCGACAGGGCGGGGAAAAACTGTTTTTT. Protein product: CASSLRQGGEKLFF.

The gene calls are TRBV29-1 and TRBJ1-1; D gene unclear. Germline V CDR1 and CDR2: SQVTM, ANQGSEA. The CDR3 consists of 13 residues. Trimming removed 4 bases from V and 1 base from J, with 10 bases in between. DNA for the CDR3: TGCAGCGTTGGACGGGATACGAACACTGAAGCTTTCTTT. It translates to CSVGRDTNTEAFF.